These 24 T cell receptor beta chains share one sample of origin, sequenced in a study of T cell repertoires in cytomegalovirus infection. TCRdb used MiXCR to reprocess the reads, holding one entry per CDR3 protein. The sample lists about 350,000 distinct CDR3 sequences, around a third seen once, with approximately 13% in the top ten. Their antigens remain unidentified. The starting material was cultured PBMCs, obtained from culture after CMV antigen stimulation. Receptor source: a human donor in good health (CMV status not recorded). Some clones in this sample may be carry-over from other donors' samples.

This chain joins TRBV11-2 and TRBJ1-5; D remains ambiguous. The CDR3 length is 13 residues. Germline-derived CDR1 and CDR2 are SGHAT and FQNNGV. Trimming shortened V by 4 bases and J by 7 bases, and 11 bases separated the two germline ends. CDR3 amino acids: CASSSSEGQPQHF. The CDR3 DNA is TGTGCCAGCAGCTCGAGCGAAGGGCAGCCCCAGCATTTT.

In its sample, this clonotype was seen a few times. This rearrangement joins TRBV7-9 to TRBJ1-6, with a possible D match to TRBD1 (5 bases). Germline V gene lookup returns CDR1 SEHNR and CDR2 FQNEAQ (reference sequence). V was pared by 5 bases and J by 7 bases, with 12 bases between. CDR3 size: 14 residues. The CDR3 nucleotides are TGTGCCAGCAGCAACACTAGACAGAATTCACCCCTCCACTTT. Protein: CASSNTRQNSPLHF.

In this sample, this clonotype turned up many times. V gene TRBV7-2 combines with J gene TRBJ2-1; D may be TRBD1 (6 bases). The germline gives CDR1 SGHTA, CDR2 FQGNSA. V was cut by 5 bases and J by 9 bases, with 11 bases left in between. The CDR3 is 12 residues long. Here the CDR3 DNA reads TGTGCCAGCAGCGTTCAGGGGACTGAGCAGTTCTTC. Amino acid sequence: CASSVQGTEQFF.

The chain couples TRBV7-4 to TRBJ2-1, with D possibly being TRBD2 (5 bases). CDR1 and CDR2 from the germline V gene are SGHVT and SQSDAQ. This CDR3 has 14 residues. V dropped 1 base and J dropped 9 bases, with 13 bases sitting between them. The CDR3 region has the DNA TGTGCCAGCAGCTTAGTGGGCGGTGCGGGTGAGCAGTTCTTC. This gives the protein CASSLVGGAGEQFF.

CDR3 nucleotide sequence: TGTGCCAGCAGTGTTACGACACAATACTCTGGGGCCAACGTCCTGACTTTC. Translation: CASSVTTQYSGANVLTF. The rearrangement joins TRBV6-2 or TRBV6-3 to TRBJ2-6; D is undetermined. Trimming removed 5 bases from V and 0 bases from J, with 14 bases in between. Germline V gives CDR1 MNHEY, CDR2 SVGEGT. The CDR3 consists of 17 residues.

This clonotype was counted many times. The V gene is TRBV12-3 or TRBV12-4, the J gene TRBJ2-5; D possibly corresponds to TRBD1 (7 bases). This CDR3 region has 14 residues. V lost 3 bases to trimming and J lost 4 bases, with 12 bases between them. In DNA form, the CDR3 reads TGTGCCAGCAGTTTCCGACAGGGAGGAGAGACCCAGTACTTC. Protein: CASSFRQGGETQYF.

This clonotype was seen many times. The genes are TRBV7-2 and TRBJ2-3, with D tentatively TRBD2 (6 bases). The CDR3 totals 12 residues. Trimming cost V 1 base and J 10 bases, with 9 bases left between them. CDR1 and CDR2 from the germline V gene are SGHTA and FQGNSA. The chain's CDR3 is CASSLEAGSQYF. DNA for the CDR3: TGTGCCAGCAGCTTAGAGGCGGGGTCGCAGTATTTT.

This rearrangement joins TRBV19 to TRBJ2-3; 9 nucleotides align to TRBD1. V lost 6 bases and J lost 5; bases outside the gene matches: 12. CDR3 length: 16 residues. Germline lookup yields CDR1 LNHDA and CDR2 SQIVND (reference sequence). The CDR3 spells CASSRTGTGRGDTQYF. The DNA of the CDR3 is TGTGCCAGTAGCCGAACCGGGACAGGGAGGGGAGATACGCAGTATTTT. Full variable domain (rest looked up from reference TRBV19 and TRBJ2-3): DGGITQSPKYLFRKEGQNVTLSCEQNLNHDAMYWYRQDPGQGLRLIYYSQIVNDFQKGDIAEGYSVSREKKESFPLTVTSAQKNPTAFYLCASSRTGTGRGDTQYFGPGTRLTVL.

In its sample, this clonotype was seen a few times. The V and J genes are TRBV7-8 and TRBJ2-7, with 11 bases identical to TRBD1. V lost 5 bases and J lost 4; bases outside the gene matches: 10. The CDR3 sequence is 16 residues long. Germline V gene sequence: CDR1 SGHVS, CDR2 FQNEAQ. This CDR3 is CASSRRKGQGAYEQYF. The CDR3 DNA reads TGTGCCAGCAGCCGCCGTAAAGGACAGGGGGCTTACGAGCAGTACTTC.

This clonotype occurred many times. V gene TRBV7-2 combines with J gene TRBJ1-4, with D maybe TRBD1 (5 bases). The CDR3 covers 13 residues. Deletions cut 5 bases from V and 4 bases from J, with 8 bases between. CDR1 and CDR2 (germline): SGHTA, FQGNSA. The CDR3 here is CASSAGLNEKLFF. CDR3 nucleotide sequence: TGTGCCAGCAGCGCAGGGCTTAATGAAAAACTGTTTTTT.

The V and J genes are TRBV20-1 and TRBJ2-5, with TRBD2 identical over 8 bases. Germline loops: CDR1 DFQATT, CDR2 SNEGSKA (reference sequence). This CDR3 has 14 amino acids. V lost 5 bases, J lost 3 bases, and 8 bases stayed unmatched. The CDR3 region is CSAYPGGPEETQYF. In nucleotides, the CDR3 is TGCAGTGCTTACCCGGGAGGGCCCGAAGAGACCCAGTACTTC.

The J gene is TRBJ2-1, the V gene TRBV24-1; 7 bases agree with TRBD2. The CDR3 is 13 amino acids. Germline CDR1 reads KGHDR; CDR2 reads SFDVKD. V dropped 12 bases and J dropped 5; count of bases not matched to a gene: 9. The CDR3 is CASRSGANNEQFF. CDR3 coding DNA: TGTGCCTCAAGAAGCGGGGCAAACAATGAGCAGTTCTTC.

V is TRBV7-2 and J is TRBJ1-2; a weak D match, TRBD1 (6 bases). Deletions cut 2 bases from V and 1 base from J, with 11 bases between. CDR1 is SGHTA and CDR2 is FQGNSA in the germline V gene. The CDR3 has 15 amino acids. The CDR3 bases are TGTGCCAGCAGCTTATACAGGGTGCTTAACTATGGCTACACCTTC. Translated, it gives CASSLYRVLNYGYTF.

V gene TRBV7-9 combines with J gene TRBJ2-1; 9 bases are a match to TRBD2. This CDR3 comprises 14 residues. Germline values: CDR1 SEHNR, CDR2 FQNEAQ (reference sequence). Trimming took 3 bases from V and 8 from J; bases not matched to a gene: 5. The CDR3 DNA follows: TGTGCCAGCAGCTTGTCTAGCGGGATTGATGAGCAGTTCTTC. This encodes CASSLSSGIDEQFF.

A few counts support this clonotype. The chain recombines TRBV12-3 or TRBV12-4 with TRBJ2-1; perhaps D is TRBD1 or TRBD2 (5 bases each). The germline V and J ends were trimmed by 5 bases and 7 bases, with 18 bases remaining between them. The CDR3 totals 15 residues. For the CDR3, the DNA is TGTGCCAGCAGTCTCCGAGGGGTCTTGGGGAATGAGCAGTTCTTC. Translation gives CASSLRGVLGNEQFF.

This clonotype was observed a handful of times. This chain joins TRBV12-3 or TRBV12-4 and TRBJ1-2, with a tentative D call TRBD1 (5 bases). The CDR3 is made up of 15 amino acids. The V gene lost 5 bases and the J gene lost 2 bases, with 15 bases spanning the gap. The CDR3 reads CASSPGGGLNYGYTF. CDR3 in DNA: TGTGCCAGCAGTCCCGGGGGGGGACTGAACTATGGCTACACCTTC.

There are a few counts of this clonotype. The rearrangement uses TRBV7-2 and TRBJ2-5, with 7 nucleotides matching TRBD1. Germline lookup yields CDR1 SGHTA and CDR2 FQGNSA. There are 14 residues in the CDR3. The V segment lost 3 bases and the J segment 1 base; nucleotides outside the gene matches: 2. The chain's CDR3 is CASSFGQVQETQYF. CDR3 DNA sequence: TGTGCCAGCAGCTTCGGACAGGTCCAAGAGACCCAGTACTTC.

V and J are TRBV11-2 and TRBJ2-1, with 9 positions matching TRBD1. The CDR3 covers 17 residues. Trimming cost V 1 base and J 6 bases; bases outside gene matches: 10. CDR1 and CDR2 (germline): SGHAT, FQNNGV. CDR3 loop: CASSLGFRTGAVNEQFF. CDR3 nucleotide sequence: TGTGCCAGCAGCTTAGGATTCCGGACAGGGGCTGTCAATGAGCAGTTCTTC. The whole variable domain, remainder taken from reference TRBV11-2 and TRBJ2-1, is EAGVAQSPRYKIIEKRQSVAFWCNPISGHATLYWYQQILGQGPKLLIQFQNNGVVDDSQLPKDRFSAERLKGVDSTLKIQPAKLEDSAVYLCASSLGFRTGAVNEQFFGPGTRLTVL.

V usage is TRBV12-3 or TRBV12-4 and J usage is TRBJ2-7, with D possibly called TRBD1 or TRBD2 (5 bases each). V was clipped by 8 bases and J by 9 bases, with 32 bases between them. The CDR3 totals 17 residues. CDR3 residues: CASRRFPGDAAVSGQYF. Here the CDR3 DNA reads TGTGCCAGCCGAAGGTTCCCCGGGGACGCGGCCGTTTCAGGGCAGTACTTC.

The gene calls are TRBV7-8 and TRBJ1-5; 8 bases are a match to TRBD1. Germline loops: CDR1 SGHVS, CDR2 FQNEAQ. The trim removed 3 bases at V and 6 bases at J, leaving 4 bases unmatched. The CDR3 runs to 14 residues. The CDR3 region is CASSFRQGSQPQHF. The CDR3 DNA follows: TGTGCCAGCAGCTTTAGACAGGGGAGTCAGCCCCAGCATTTT. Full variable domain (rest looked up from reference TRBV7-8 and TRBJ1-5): GAGVSQSPRYKVAKRGQDVALRCDPISGHVSLFWYQQALGQGPEFLTYFQNEAQLDKSGLPSDRFFAERPEGSVSTLKIQRTQQEDSAVYLCASSFRQGSQPQHFGDGTRLSIL.

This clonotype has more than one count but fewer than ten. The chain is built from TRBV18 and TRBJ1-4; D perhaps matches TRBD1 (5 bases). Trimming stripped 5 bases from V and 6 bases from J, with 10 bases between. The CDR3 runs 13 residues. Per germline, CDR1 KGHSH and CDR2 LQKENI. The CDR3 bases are TGTGCCAGCTCAAACCGCAGGGATGAAAAACTGTTTTTT. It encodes CASSNRRDEKLFF.

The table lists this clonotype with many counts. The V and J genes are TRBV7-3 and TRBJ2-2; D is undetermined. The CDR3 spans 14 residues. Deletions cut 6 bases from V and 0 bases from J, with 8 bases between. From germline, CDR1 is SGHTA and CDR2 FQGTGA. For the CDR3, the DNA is TGTGCCAGCAGAAGCAGAACGAACACCGGGGAGCTGTTTTTT. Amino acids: CASRSRTNTGELFF.

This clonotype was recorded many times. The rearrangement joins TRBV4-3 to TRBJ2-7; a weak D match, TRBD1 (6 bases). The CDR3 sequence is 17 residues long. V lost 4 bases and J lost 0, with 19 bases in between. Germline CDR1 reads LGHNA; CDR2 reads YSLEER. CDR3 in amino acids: CASSPGKGGPFSYEQYF. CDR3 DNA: TGCGCCAGCAGCCCGGGTAAAGGGGGTCCTTTCTCCTACGAGCAGTACTTC.

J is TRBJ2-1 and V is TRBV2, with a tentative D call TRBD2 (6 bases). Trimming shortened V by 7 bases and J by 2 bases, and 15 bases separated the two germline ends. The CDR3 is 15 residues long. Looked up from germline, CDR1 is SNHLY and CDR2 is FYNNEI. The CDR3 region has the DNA TGTGCCAGCAAGGAGGGACTCCAGCCCTACAATGAGCAGTTCTTC. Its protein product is CASKEGLQPYNEQFF.